A selection of T cell receptor beta chains follows, all from one sample in a study of PD-1 blockade in classical Hodgkin lymphoma. TCRdb keeps only in-frame clones here, not all; method: immunoSEQ multiplex PCR. The sample holds around 19,000 clones, around 86% seen once. Sequencing used peripheral blood mononuclear cells (PBMCs), obtained before the second cycle of nivolumab. The receptors here all came from a human donor with classical Hodgkin lymphoma. The CDR3 runs from the conserved cysteine through the conserved F or W. A D gene is named only where the DNA matches it firmly. Size is omitted from some rows. Given values are once, few, many or a class for expanded clones.

D gene	V gene	clone size	J gene	CDR3 protein	CDR3 DNA
.	TRBV5-6	.	TRBJ2-2	CASSPGPSPGELFF	TGTGCCAGCAGCCCGGGACCGTCCCCCGGGGAGCTGTTTTTT
TRBD1	TRBV6-5	.	TRBJ1-2	CASSYTGQGYGYTF	TGTGCCAGCAGTTACACGGGACAGGGGTATGGCTACACCTTC
.	TRBV18	once	TRBJ1-6	CASSPPQGSPLHF	TGTGCCAGCTCACCACCGCAGGGTTCACCCCTCCACTTT
.	TRBV6-1	few	TRBJ1-2	CASSGSSTGSYGYTF	TGTGCCAGCAGTGGATCCTCGACAGGCAGCTATGGCTACACCTTC
TRBD1	TRBV4-3	.	TRBJ1-2	CASSQTTTGQGYGYTF	TGCGCCAGCAGCCAAACAACGACGGGACAGGGCTATGGCTACACCTTC
TRBD1	TRBV7-8	.	TRBJ2-1	CASSLGQGANEQFF	TGTGCCAGCAGCTTAGGGCAGGGGGCCAATGAGCAGTTCTTC
.	TRBV7-9	.	TRBJ2-5	CASSLVQNQETQYF	TGTGCCAGCAGCTTAGTTCAGAACCAAGAGACCCAGTACTTC
.	TRBV5-1	.	TRBJ1-1	CASSFYGRINTEAFF	TGCGCCAGCAGCTTCTACGGCAGAATTAACACTGAAGCTTTCTTT
TRBD2	TRBV7-8	.	TRBJ2-7	CASSQGLAGGPGQYF	TGTGCCAGCAGCCAAGGACTAGCGGGGGGGCCCGGGCAGTACTTC
TRBD2	TRBV2	.	TRBJ2-1	CASSDLGLAGNEQFF	TGTGCCAGCAGTGATTTAGGACTAGCGGGCAATGAGCAGTTCTTC
TRBD1	TRBV5-1	few	TRBJ2-1	CASSLEGTGYHEQFF	TGCGCCAGCAGCTTGGAGGGGACAGGGTACCATGAGCAGTTCTTC
.	TRBV10-3	.	TRBJ1-5	CAISEGHTSERGPQHF	TGTGCCATCAGTGAGGGACACACGTCCGAGAGAGGGCCCCAGCATTTT
.	TRBV6-5	.	TRBJ1-2	CASRDYTKPQGYTF	TGTGCCAGCAGAGATTATACGAAGCCTCAGGGATACACCTTC
.	TRBV4-2	.	TRBJ2-1	CASSQDQGYEQFF	TGTGCCAGCAGCCAAGATCAGGGCTATGAGCAGTTCTTC
.	TRBV5-1	once	TRBJ2-2	CASSSRADGELFF	TGCGCCAGCAGCTCTAGGGCCGACGGGGAGCTGTTTTTT
.	TRBV9	.	TRBJ1-3	CASSPSPQGIGGNTIYF	TGTGCCAGCAGCCCCAGCCCTCAGGGGATAGGTGGAAACACCATATATTTT
.	TRBV7-9	once	TRBJ2-5	CASSLRWETQYF	TGTGCCAGCAGCTTACGATGGGAGACCCAGTACTTC
.	TRBV7-9	.	TRBJ2-1	CASSSTGNEQFF	TGTGCCAGCAGCTCCACGGGAAATGAGCAGTTCTTC
.	TRBV6-1	.	TRBJ2-7	CASSQTDYYEQYF	TGTGCCAGCAGCCAGACAGACTACTACGAGCAGTACTTC
.	TRBV5-1	.	TRBJ1-3	CASSLAASGNTIYF	TGCGCCAGCAGCTTGGCAGCCTCTGGAAACACCATATATTTT
.	TRBV7-9	.	TRBJ1-1	CASSWTVNTEAFF	TGTGCCAGCAGCTGGACAGTGAACACTGAAGCTTTCTTT
TRBD1	TRBV10-2	.	TRBJ1-5	CASSEAGTALQSQHF	TGCGCCAGCAGTGAGGCCGGGACAGCACTTCAGTCCCAGCATTTT
TRBD2	TRBV5-1	.	TRBJ2-7	CASSVGGSYEQYF	TGCGCCAGCAGCGTCGGGGGGTCCTACGAGCAGTACTTC
.	TRBV4-3	.	TRBJ1-3	CASSQDTGPAGNTIYF	TGCGCCAGCAGCCAAGATACTGGGCCAGCTGGAAACACCATATATTTT
TRBD2	TRBV5-1	.	TRBJ2-2	CASGQLAGRNTGELFF	TGCGCCAGCGGTCAATTAGCGGGGCGGAACACCGGGGAGCTGTTTTTT
TRBD2	TRBV13	.	TRBJ2-3	CASSLEWTSGGAEADTQYF	TGTGCCAGCAGCTTAGAATGGACTAGCGGGGGGGCTGAGGCAGATACGCAGTATTTT
.	TRBV5-1	.	TRBJ2-5	CASSQGSGETQYF	TGCGCCAGCAGCCAGGGGTCGGGGGAGACCCAGTACTTC
.	TRBV21-1	.	TRBJ1-2	CASSTCRDSSYGYTF	TGTGCCAGCAGCACATGCCGGGACAGCAGCTATGGCTACACCTTC
TRBD1	TRBV5-1	.	TRBJ1-3	CASSLGPTGVGNTIYF	TGCGCCAGCAGCTTGGGACCCACAGGGGTAGGAAACACCATATATTTT
.	TRBV19	.	TRBJ2-1	CASSMGKYNEQFF	TGTGCCAGTAGTATGGGGAAGTACAATGAGCAGTTCTTC
.	TRBV1	.	TRBJ2-2	CTSSHKTGTHTGELFF	TGCACCAGCAGCCACAAAACCGGGACGCACACCGGGGAGCTGTTTTTT
TRBD2	TRBV7-2	.	TRBJ2-7	CASTRGGRTYEQYF	TGTGCCTCAACCCGGGGGGGGCGGACCTACGAGCAGTACTTC
.	TRBV6-5	.	TRBJ2-7	CASTSLGGSYEQYF	TGTGCCAGCACTTCCTTGGGGGGCTCCTACGAGCAGTACTTC
.	TRBV5-1	.	TRBJ1-6	CASSLEPQGGLISPLHF	TGCGCCAGCAGCTTGGAACCTCAGGGTGGGCTGATTTCACCCCTCCACTTT
TRBD1	TRBV6-6	.	TRBJ1-5	CASTWTGSNQPQHF	TGTGCCAGCACGTGGACAGGGAGCAATCAGCCCCAGCATTTT
.	TRBV7-9	.	TRBJ1-1	CASSLEGLGVNTEAFF	TGTGCCAGCAGCTTAGAAGGGTTGGGGGTCAACACTGAAGCTTTCTTT
.	TRBV4-3	.	TRBJ2-5	CASSQSRETQYF	TGCGCCAGCAGCCAATCCCGAGAGACCCAGTACTTC
.	TRBV5-1	.	TRBJ1-1	CASSLRSGNTEAFF	TGCGCCAGCAGCCTCAGGTCGGGAAACACTGAAGCTTTCTTT
TRBD2	TRBV7-6	.	TRBJ2-2	CASRSGLSDTGELFF	TGTGCCAGCAGATCGGGACTATCAGACACCGGGGAGCTGTTTTTT
.	TRBV29-1	.	TRBJ2-2	CSVEVNTGELFF	TGCAGCGTTGAGGTTAACACCGGGGAGCTGTTTTTT
TRBD1	TRBV29-1	.	TRBJ1-2	CSVAAAGGYGYTF	TGCAGCGTTGCCGCCGCAGGGGGTTACGGCTACACCTTC
TRBD1	TRBV4-2	.	TRBJ1-1	CASSQAQGGGNTEAFF	TGTGCCAGCAGCCAAGCCCAAGGGGGCGGGAACACTGAAGCTTTCTTT
TRBD2	TRBV5-1	.	TRBJ2-5	CASSPGLEGETQYF	TGCGCCAGCAGCCCGGGACTAGAGGGAGAGACCCAGTACTTC
.	TRBV27	few	TRBJ1-5	CASSLVGPGGNQPQHF	TGTGCCAGCAGTTTAGTTGGGCCAGGGGGCAATCAGCCCCAGCATTTT
.	TRBV7-9	.	TRBJ2-2	CASSPDWNTGELFF	TGTGCCAGCAGCCCGGACTGGAACACCGGGGAGCTGTTTTTT
.	TRBV5-1	.	TRBJ1-6	CASKAVNNSPLHF	TGCGCCAGCAAGGCAGTCAATAATTCACCCCTCCACTTT
TRBD1	TRBV7-6	once	TRBJ1-2	CASSLGGDRGRRGYTF	TGTGCCAGCAGCTTAGGTGGAGACAGGGGAAGGAGGGGCTACACCTTC
.	TRBV5-1	.	TRBJ2-1	CASSLGGAPNEQFF	TGCGCCAGCAGCTTGGGGGGGGCCCCCAATGAGCAGTTCTTC
.	TRBV6-5	.	TRBJ1-1	CASSAGGGYTEAFF	TGTGCCAGCAGTGCTGGGGGCGGATACACTGAAGCTTTCTTT
.	TRBV7-8	few	TRBJ2-7	CASSRGPIYEQYF	TGTGCCAGCAGCCGCGGGCCAATCTACGAGCAGTACTTC
.	TRBV9	.	TRBJ1-1	CASSVTGVTEAFF	TGTGCCAGCAGCGTAACCGGGGTAACTGAAGCTTTCTTT
.	TRBV6-6	once	TRBJ2-7	CASSPDPKGQYF	TGTGCCAGCAGTCCCGACCCTAAGGGGCAGTACTTC
.	TRBV7-9	.	TRBJ2-5	CASSRETLEETQYF	TGTGCCAGCAGCCGAGAAACTCTCGAAGAGACCCAGTACTTC
.	TRBV6-6	.	TRBJ2-4	CASSPGRSGDIQYF	TGTGCCAGCAGTCCAGGGAGATCGGGAGACATTCAGTACTTC
.	TRBV5-1	.	TRBJ1-1	CASSLAWSVTEAFF	TGCGCCAGCAGCTTGGCCTGGTCAGTCACTGAAGCTTTCTTT
.	TRBV4-1	.	TRBJ2-7	CASSQVPDGPYEQYF	TGCGCCAGCAGCCAAGTCCCGGACGGACCCTACGAGCAGTACTTC
.	TRBV5-1	.	TRBJ2-3	CASSAGPTDTQYF	TGCGCCAGCAGCGCCGGTCCCACAGATACGCAGTATTTT
.	TRBV15	.	TRBJ2-7	CATSREGGVYEQYF	TGTGCCACCAGCAGAGAGGGAGGCGTTTACGAGCAGTACTTC